The present T cell receptor beta chain was sequenced within a study of blood T cell repertoires in COVID-19. Whole-study context: The origin of the acute and convalescent COVID-19 samples was the United States, Italy and Spain.

The ends lost 7 bases at V and 16 bases at J; junction bases unmatched: 11. CDR3 size: 12 residues. Some clones are missing from TCRdb's copy, which holds only in-frame ones; the method was immunoSEQ multiplex PCR. The sample lists 170,000 or so clones, around nine tenths seen once, with roughly 0.9% in the top ten. This rearrangement joins TRBV12-3 or TRBV12-4 to TRBJ2-1, with TRBD1 identical over 9 bases. This receptor was identified in a woman between 18 and 29 years old who had recovered from COVID-19. Sequenced input: peripheral blood. CDR3 protein: CASKRGQGPGFF. The CDR3 region has the DNA TGTGCCAGCAAGAGGGGACAGGGCCCGGGATTCTTC.